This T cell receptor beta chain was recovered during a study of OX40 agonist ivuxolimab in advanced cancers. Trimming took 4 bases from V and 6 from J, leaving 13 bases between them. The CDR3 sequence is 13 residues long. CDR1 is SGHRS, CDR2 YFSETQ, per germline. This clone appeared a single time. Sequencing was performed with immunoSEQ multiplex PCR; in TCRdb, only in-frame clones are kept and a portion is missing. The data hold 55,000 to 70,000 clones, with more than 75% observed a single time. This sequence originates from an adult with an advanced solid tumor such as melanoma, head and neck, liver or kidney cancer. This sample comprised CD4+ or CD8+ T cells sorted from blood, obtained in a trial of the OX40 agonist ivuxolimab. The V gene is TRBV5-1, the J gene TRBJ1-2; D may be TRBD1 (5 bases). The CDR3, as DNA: TGCGCCAGCAGCGACCGGGACGGAAATGGCTACACCTTC. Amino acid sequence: CASSDRDGNGYTF.